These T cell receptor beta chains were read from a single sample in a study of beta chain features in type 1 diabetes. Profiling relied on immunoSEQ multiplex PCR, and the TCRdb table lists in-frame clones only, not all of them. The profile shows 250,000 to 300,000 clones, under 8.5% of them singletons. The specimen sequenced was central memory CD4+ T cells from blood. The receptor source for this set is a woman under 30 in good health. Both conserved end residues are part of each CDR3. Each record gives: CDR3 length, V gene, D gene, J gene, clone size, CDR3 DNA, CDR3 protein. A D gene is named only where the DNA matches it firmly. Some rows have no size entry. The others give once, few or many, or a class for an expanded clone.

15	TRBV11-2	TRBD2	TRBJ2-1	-	TGTGCCAGCAGCTTAGGTGGGACTAGCCTCAATGAGCAGTTCTTC	CASSLGGTSLNEQFF
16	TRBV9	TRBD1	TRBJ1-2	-	TGTGCCAGCAGCGCCAGGGGGGCAGGGGGCGCCTATGGCTACACCTTC	CASSARGAGGAYGYTF
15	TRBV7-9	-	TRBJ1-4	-	TGTGCCAGCAGCTTACTAGCAGGGTCTAATGAAAAACTGTTTTTT	CASSLLAGSNEKLFF
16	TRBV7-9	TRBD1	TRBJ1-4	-	TGTGCCAGCAGCTTACAGGGACAGGGCCTTGTTGAAAAACTGTTTTTT	CASSLQGQGLVEKLFF
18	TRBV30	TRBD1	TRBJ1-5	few	TGTGCCTGGAGTTTAGGGACAGTCAGAGGGTATAGCAATCAGCCCCAGCATTTT	CAWSLGTVRGYSNQPQHF
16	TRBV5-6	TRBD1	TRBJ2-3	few	TGTGCCAGCAGCTTAGGGACAGGGCTTAGCACAGATACGCAGTATTTT	CASSLGTGLSTDTQYF
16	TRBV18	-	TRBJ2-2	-	TGTGCCAGCTCCCAAAGGGCACGCGCCAGCACCGGGGAGCTGTTTTTT	CASSQRARASTGELFF
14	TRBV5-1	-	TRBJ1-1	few	TGCGCCAGCAGCCGAGGGGCCGGTAACACTGAAGCTTTCTTT	CASSRGAGNTEAFF
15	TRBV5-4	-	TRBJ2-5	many	TGTGCCAGCAGCCAAGATATCACCCGTGGTGTGACCCAGTACTTC	CASSQDITRGVTQYF
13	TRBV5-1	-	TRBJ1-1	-	TGCGCCAGCAGCTTCGAGACAGACACTGAAGCTTTCTTT	CASSFETDTEAFF
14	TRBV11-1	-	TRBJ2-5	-	TGTGCCAGCAGCAAAATCGGGTACCAAGAGACCCAGTACTTC	CASSKIGYQETQYF
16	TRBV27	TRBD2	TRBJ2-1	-	TGTGCCAGCAGTTCGGTACGGCGGGGGGTAAACAATGAGCAGTTCTTC	CASSSVRRGVNNEQFF
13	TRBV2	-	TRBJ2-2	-	TGTGCCAGCGTCCTAGCAGAGACCGGGGAGCTGTTTTTT	CASVLAETGELFF
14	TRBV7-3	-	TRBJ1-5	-	TGTGCCAGCAGCTTAATGGGGGGAACTCAGCCCCAGCATTTT	CASSLMGGTQPQHF
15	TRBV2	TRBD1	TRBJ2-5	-	TGTGCCAGCAGTGAAGCGCCAGGGGGCCGAGAGACCCAGTACTTC	CASSEAPGGRETQYF
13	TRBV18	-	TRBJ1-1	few	TGTGCCAGCTCACCGCAGGGGCCCACTGAAGCTTTCTTT	CASSPQGPTEAFF